The TCR beta chain described here comes from a study of CD8 T cells in ankylosing spondylitis. 5'-RACE, quantitative and with molecular barcodes, yielded the TCR beta libraries. TCRdb redid the calling of the 5' RACE reads with MiXCR, one entry per CDR3 protein. The table records a few hundred thousand distinct CDR3 sequences, less than 10% of them present only once. The trim removed 0 bases at V and 2 bases at J, leaving 4 bases unmatched. CDR1 is LGHNT, CDR2 FRNRAP, per germline. The CDR3 totals 16 residues. General study results and limits: Characteristic of ankylosing spondylitis blood, it appeared, was a TCR beta motif comprising about eight highly homologous variants. Disease-linked clones were CD8+ and relatively rare in peripheral blood. Researchers reportedly found disease-linked clones significantly enriched in matched ankylosing spondylitis synovial fluid.

On this clonotype itself: Its specificity is not known.

This TCR came from a male donor with ankylosing spondylitis. The specimen sequenced was blood, either unsorted or a sorted T cell fraction (not recorded which). V is TRBV12-5 and J is TRBJ1-5; 7 bases fit TRBD1. CDR3 nucleotides: TGTGCTAGTGGTTTGGTACGTACAGGGGGCAATCAGCCCCAGCATTTT. This sequence encodes CASGLVRTGGNQPQHF.